Each of the 4 T cell receptor beta chains below was sequenced from the same sample in a study of T cell responses to AZD1222 COVID-19 vaccine. TCRdb's copy holds only in-frame clones and misses some; the assay was immunoSEQ multiplex PCR. The sample records some 200,000 clones, more than 75% being singletons. Sequencing was performed on peripheral blood, taken on day 0 of AZD1222 vaccination. These receptors were taken from an adult in good health.

This chain uses TRBV9 with TRBJ2-3; D might be TRBD1 or TRBD2, each matching 6 bases. The germline V gene encodes CDR1 SGDLS and CDR2 YYNGEE. Between the trimmed V and J ends, which lost 3 bases and 6 bases, there was a span of 17 bases. The CDR3 length is 15 residues. CDR3: CASSDQGRNWDTQYF. The CDR3 bases are TGTGCCAGCAGCGATCAGGGGAGGAATTGGGATACGCAGTATTTT. The full variable domain, in which reference TRBV9 and TRBJ2-3 provide the parts outside the CDR3, is DSGVTQTPKHLITATGQRVTLRCSPRSGDLSVYWYQQSLDQGLQFLIQYYNGEERAKGNILERFSAQQFPDLHSELNLSSLELGDSALYFCASSDQGRNWDTQYFGPGTRLTVL.

This CDR3 reads CASSHATGALIYGYTF. The CDR3 nucleotides are TGTGCCAGTAGTCATGCGACAGGGGCGTTGATCTATGGCTACACCTTC. V and J are TRBV19 and TRBJ1-2; 8 bases match TRBD1. The CDR3 has 16 amino acids. Germline-derived CDR1 and CDR2 are LNHDA and SQIVND (reference sequence). The J segment lost 4 bases and the V segment lost 5 bases, leaving 12 bases of the junction unmatched.

This clone was found once. The J gene is TRBJ1-6, the V gene TRBV10-3, with TRBD1 matching 8 bases. There are 12 residues in the CDR3. From germline, CDR1 is ENHRY and CDR2 SYGVKD. The V segment lost 9 bases and the J segment 10 bases; nucleotides outside the gene matches: 5. The DNA of the CDR3 is TGTGCCATTCAGGGGGCAGGATCACCCCTCCACTTT. Translating it yields CAIQGAGSPLHF.

The chain carries TRBV27 and TRBJ2-7; 11 bases are a match to TRBD1. Germline lookup yields CDR1 MNHEY and CDR2 SMNVEV (reference sequence). V was clipped by 4 bases and J by 2 bases; unmatched bases: 1. CDR3 size: 14 residues. CDR3 sequence (DNA): TGTGCCAGCAGTTGGGGACAGGGGGCCTACGAGCAGTACTTC. It encodes CASSWGQGAYEQYF.